What follows are 23 T cell receptor beta chains derived from one specimen sequenced in a study of neurological immune-mediated disorders (dated by TCRdb to between 2017 and 2020). Receptor amplification or capture employed 5' RACE. Instrument used: Illumina HiSeq 2500. TCRdb handled the public reads itself, with Q25 trimming in fastp and clone calling in MiXCR, and kept productive beta chains. Each entry is one CDR3 protein sequence, shown with its most common DNA and genes. In all, the sample holds some 80,000 distinct CDR3 sequences, and 3.5% to 4.5% of those were seen once. The ten largest make up around 6% of the sample. What this sample's time point label stands for: longitudinal time-point 3. The source material was PBMCs. All receptors come from a woman in her fifties or sixties with multiple sclerosis.

In its sample, this clonotype was seen a few times. The chain carries TRBV6-1 and TRBJ2-3; 11 bases fit TRBD1. This CDR3 has 18 amino acids. Germline-derived CDR1 and CDR2 are MNHNS and SASEGT. V was pared by 2 bases and J by 4 bases, with 11 bases of the junction left unmatched. In nucleotides, the CDR3 is TGTGCCAGCAGTGAATACGGGGACAGGGGGGCACTCGCAGATACGCAGTATTTT. It specifies CASSEYGDRGALADTQYF.

This clonotype has at least ten counts. The gene calls are TRBV29-1 and TRBJ2-2; 7 bases align to TRBD1. J was trimmed by 5 bases and V by 7 bases; bases with no gene match: 10. Germline V gene data show CDR1 as SQVTM and CDR2 as ANQGSEA. The CDR3 is 14 amino acids. For the CDR3, the DNA is TGCAGCGGACGACAGGGAATTTTGACCGGGGAGCTGTTTTTT. This codes for CSGRQGILTGELFF.

The V gene is TRBV3-1, the J gene TRBJ2-2; unclear D gene. The CDR3 is made up of 11 amino acids. Germline V lookup: CDR1 LGHDT, CDR2 YNNKEL (reference sequence). Trimming took 0 bases from V and 9 from J, leaving 2 bases between them. CDR3 sequence reads: CASSQEWELFF. CDR3 nucleotides: TGTGCCAGCAGCCAAGAGTGGGAGCTGTTTTTT.

In its sample, this clonotype was seen many times. This chain connects TRBV5-1 to TRBJ2-3, with D maybe TRBD1 (5 bases). V lost 6 bases and J 0 bases, leaving 14 bases between the germline ends. The CDR3 extends over 15 amino acids. In germline, CDR1 is SGHRS, CDR2 YFSETQ. CDR3 protein: CASTQQVGSTDTQYF. The CDR3 DNA reads as TGCGCCAGCACCCAACAGGTTGGAAGCACAGATACGCAGTATTTT.

This CDR3 reads CASSPRTGPETQYF. CDR3 nucleotide sequence: TGCGCCAGCAGCCCGAGGACAGGGCCAGAGACCCAGTACTTC. The rearrangement joins TRBV5-1 to TRBJ2-5; the match to TRBD1 covers 8 bases. The CDR3 is 14 residues long. The junction had 6 bases not matched to a gene; V was cut back by 4 bases and J by 4 bases. The germline V gene has CDR1 SGHRS and CDR2 YFSETQ.

This clonotype was recorded at least ten times. The chain combines TRBV5-1 with TRBJ2-7, with 9 bases lining up with TRBD1. The junction had 9 bases not matched to a gene; V was cut back by 2 bases and J by 6 bases. This CDR3 is 15 amino acids long. In germline, CDR1 is SGHRS, CDR2 YFSETQ. The DNA for the CDR3 is TGCGCCAGCAGCTTTAACCGGGACAGGGTCTCCGAGCAGTACTTC. Translation gives CASSFNRDRVSEQYF. The variable domain in full, with the rest retrieved from reference TRBV5-1 and TRBJ2-7, is KAGVTQTPRYLIKTRGQQVTLSCSPISGHRSVSWYQQTPGQGLQFLFEYFSETQRNKGNFPGRFSGRQFSNSRSEMNVSTLELGDSALYLCASSFNRDRVSEQYFGPGTRLTVT.

Ten or more counts support this clonotype. J is TRBJ2-1 and V is TRBV20-1; a possible D gene is TRBD1 (6 bases). V was cut by 6 bases and J by 1 base, with 13 bases left in between. The V gene's germline CDR1 is DFQATT and CDR2 SNEGSKA (reference sequence). The CDR3 length is 14 residues. The CDR3 sequence is CSAPTGRSYNEQFF. The CDR3 nucleotides are TGCAGTGCGCCGACAGGACGTTCCTACAATGAGCAGTTCTTC.

This clonotype was seen a few times. One end of the junction does not line up with germline, which may come from a read error. The V gene is TRBV20-1, the J gene TRBJ1-5; 7 bases match TRBD1. The CDR3 extends over 15 amino acids. Germline assignment: CDR1 DFQATT and CDR2 SNEGSKA (reference sequence). The CDR3 DNA follows: TGCAGTGCTCGAGACCCACAGGGGTCCCATCAGCCCCAGCATTTT. Translating it yields CSARDPQGSHQPQHF.

This clonotype was recorded many times. This rearrangement joins TRBV3-1 to TRBJ2-3; D perhaps matches TRBD2 (5 bases). Trimming took off 4 bases at V and 2 bases at J, with 16 bases between the two ends. This CDR3 has 16 amino acids. Germline lookup yields CDR1 LGHDT and CDR2 YNNKEL (reference sequence). CDR3 amino acids: CASSRRGSGNTDTQYF. In nucleotides, the CDR3 is TGTGCCAGCAGCCGGAGAGGGTCGGGTAACACAGATACGCAGTATTTT.

At least ten counts were recorded for this clonotype. The chain is built from TRBV5-1 and TRBJ2-4; D might be TRBD1 or TRBD2, each matching 5 bases. This CDR3 spans 13 amino acids. With 0 bases removed from V and 6 bases from J, the gap between germline ends came to 7 bases. Germline assignment: CDR1 SGHRS and CDR2 YFSETQ. The CDR3 DNA is TGCGCCAGCAGCTTGGCAGGGAGAAACATTCAGTACTTC. It specifies CASSLAGRNIQYF.

This clonotype was counted at least ten times. CDR3 residues: CSAASDGRAQHF. CDR3 DNA sequence: TGCAGTGCTGCCTCGGACGGCAGGGCCCAGCATTTT. The chain joins TRBV20-1 to TRBJ1-5; maybe TRBD1 (5 bases). CDR3 size: 12 residues. Germline values: CDR1 DFQATT, CDR2 SNEGSKA (reference sequence). The V gene lost 5 bases and the J gene lost 11 bases, with 16 bases spanning the gap.

This clonotype was found many times. This chain joins TRBV18 and TRBJ2-5, with D hard to call. CDR1 is KGHSH and CDR2 is LQKENI in the germline V gene. Trimming took off 1 base at V and 1 base at J, with 4 bases between the two ends. This CDR3 has 13 amino acids. DNA for the CDR3: TGTGCCAGCTCACCACGTCGCCAAGAGACCCAGTACTTC. It specifies CASSPRRQETQYF.

This clonotype was seen at least ten times. The rearrangement links TRBV5-6 to TRBJ1-1, with 8 positions matching TRBD1. This CDR3 has 14 amino acids. The J segment lost 3 bases and the V segment lost 4 bases, leaving 5 bases of the junction unmatched. From germline, CDR1 is SGHDT and CDR2 YYEEEE. The CDR3 is CASSPQGADTEAFF. DNA of the CDR3: TGTGCCAGCAGCCCCCAGGGGGCGGACACTGAAGCTTTCTTT.

This clonotype was seen ten or more times. The chain combines TRBV7-9 with TRBJ2-2; tentative D call: TRBD2 (7 bases). Trimming cost V 5 bases and J 2 bases, with 9 bases left between them. This CDR3 is 14 amino acids long. Germline CDR1 is SEHNR and CDR2 is FQNEAQ (reference sequence). The CDR3: CASSRGGNTGELFF. In DNA form, the CDR3 reads TGTGCCAGCAGCCGCGGGGGCAACACCGGGGAGCTGTTTTTT.

This clonotype has at least ten counts. V is TRBV7-9 and J is TRBJ1-1; no clear D gene. V was shortened by 6 bases and J by 4 bases, with 15 bases between the two germline ends. This CDR3 comprises 14 residues. The germline V gene encodes CDR1 SEHNR and CDR2 FQNEAQ (reference sequence). CDR3 sequence (DNA): TGTGCCAGCAGATTAAGTGGGGAAAGCACTGAAGCTTTCTTT. Protein: CASRLSGESTEAFF.

This clonotype was seen ten or more times. The CDR3 bases are TGCGCCAGCAGCCAAGAGTCCGTCTACTCCTACGAGCAGTACTTC. Translation: CASSQESVYSYEQYF. V is TRBV4-1 and J is TRBJ2-7; D is ambiguous. The germline gives CDR1 MGHRA, CDR2 YSYEKL. Between the trimmed V and J ends, which lost 0 bases and 0 bases, there was a span of 9 bases. This CDR3 comprises 15 residues.

This clonotype was seen ten or more times. The V call is TRBV11-2, the J call TRBJ2-6; D remains unclear. Germline V gene data show CDR1 as SGHAT and CDR2 as FQNNGV. This CDR3 comprises 13 residues. Trimming took off 7 bases at V and 0 bases at J, with 4 bases between the two ends. In nucleotides, the CDR3 is TGTGCCAGCACCGTCTCTGGGGCCAACGTCCTGACTTTC. Translation: CASTVSGANVLTF.

This clonotype came up many times. The CDR3 coding sequence is TGCAGTGCCGCCCATGGGACACTCGAGCAGTACTTC. This encodes CSAAHGTLEQYF. This rearrangement joins TRBV20-1 to TRBJ2-7; D may be TRBD1 (6 bases). Germline lookup yields CDR1 DFQATT and CDR2 SNEGSKA (reference sequence). Trimming cost V 6 bases and J 6 bases, with 15 bases left between them. This CDR3 has 12 residues.

The table lists this clonotype with many counts. The gene calls are TRBV5-5 and TRBJ1-2, with D hard to call. Per the germline V gene, CDR1 is SGHKS and CDR2 is YYEKEE (reference sequence). Between the trimmed V and J ends, which lost 4 bases and 0 bases, there was a span of 16 bases. This CDR3 contains 16 residues. The CDR3 spells CASSPQVGLTNYGYTF. The CDR3 DNA sequence: TGTGCCAGCAGCCCACAAGTAGGGCTCACTAACTATGGCTACACCTTC.

This clonotype was counted at least ten times. This chain connects TRBV15 to TRBJ2-5, with D possibly TRBD2 on 6 matching bases. Trimming shortened V by 0 bases and J by 5 bases, and 16 bases separated the two germline ends. Germline CDR1 is LNHNV and CDR2 is YYDKDF (reference sequence). The CDR3 runs to 16 residues. The DNA for the CDR3 is TGTGCCACCAGCAGAGATCTAGTAGCGGCCCAGGAGACCCAGTACTTC. It codes for CATSRDLVAAQETQYF. Full variable domain (missing parts from reference TRBV15 and TRBJ2-5): DAMVIQNPRYQVTQFGKPVTLSCSQTLNHNVMYWYQQKSSQAPKLLFHYYDKDFNNEADTPDNFQSRRPNTSFCFLDIRSPGLGDTAMYLCATSRDLVAAQETQYFGPGTRLLVL.

This clonotype was seen repeatedly, ten times or more. This chain links TRBV5-1 with TRBJ2-2; D perhaps matches TRBD1 (5 bases). CDR3 length equals 14 residues. Germline lookup yields CDR1 SGHRS and CDR2 YFSETQ. Deletions cut 0 bases from V and 6 bases from J, with 9 bases between. CDR3 loop: CASSLVPGPGELFF. The CDR3 region has the DNA TGCGCCAGCAGCTTGGTACCAGGGCCCGGGGAGCTGTTTTTT.

The sample holds a few counts of this clonotype. This chain joins TRBV19 and TRBJ1-1; D gene uncertain. V was clipped by 6 bases and J by 3 bases, with 14 bases between them. The V gene's germline CDR1 is LNHDA and CDR2 SQIVND (reference sequence). CDR3 length: 14 residues. This chain's CDR3 is CASRQTVPDTEAFF. The DNA of the CDR3 is TGTGCCAGTAGGCAGACCGTTCCGGACACTGAAGCTTTCTTT.

This clonotype occurred many times. This chain connects TRBV5-1 to TRBJ2-7; D is perhaps TRBD2 (6 bases). Germline-derived CDR1 and CDR2 are SGHRS and YFSETQ. Trimming took 8 bases from V and 5 from J, leaving 23 bases between them. The CDR3 covers 15 residues. CDR3 sequence: CASHPAGAEGNEQYF. DNA of the CDR3: TGCGCCAGTCACCCGGCCGGGGCGGAGGGCAACGAGCAGTACTTC.